Shown below are 15 T cell receptor beta chains from a single sample sequenced in a study of tissue T cells after allogeneic stem cell transplantation. Profiling relied on immunoSEQ multiplex PCR, and the TCRdb table lists in-frame clones only, not all of them. Among about 17,000 clones, less than 85% were seen once, and the ten largest hold 0.75% to 1%. Sample: spleen. These TCRs come from a female BALB/c mouse in good health. Mouse MHC haplotype: H2-d.

For this clone: The gene names given are mouse names. The read ends 1 residue before the CDR3 terminus; that terminus is restored from the germline J gene. The chain couples TRBV13-2 to TRBJ2-1; D may correspond to TRBD1 or TRBD2 (5 bases each). This CDR3 has 14 residues. V lost 1 base and J 4 bases, leaving 9 bases between the germline ends. CDR1 is NNHNN and CDR2 is SYGAGS in the germline V gene (reference sequence). Here the CDR3 reads CASGDRDGYAEQFF. The CDR3 DNA, read in part, is TGTGCCAGCGGTGATCGGGACGGGTATGCTGAGCAGTTC.

With regard to this clone: The genes are named according to mouse. The read is 1 residue too short to cover the CDR3 end, so that end is filled in from the germline J gene. The genes are TRBV1 and TRBJ1-6, with a possible D match to TRBD1 (6 bases). TRBJ1-6 is flagged as an ORF with uncertain function. The V gene lost 5 bases and the J gene lost 0 bases, with 11 bases spanning the gap. This CDR3 comprises 16 residues. Germline-derived CDR1 and CDR2 are NSQYPW and LRSPGD (reference sequence). The CDR3 loop reads CTCSTGPNSYNSPLYF. The sequenced CDR3 bases are TGCACCTGCAGTACAGGGCCGAATTCCTATAATTCGCCCCTCTAC.

This clone occurred once. Genes and germline are mouse. The CDR3 sequence: CAWSRDWGNQDTQYF. The covered CDR3 bases are TGTGCCTGGAGTCGGGACTGGGGTAACCAAGACACCCAGTAC. This chain joins TRBV31 and TRBJ2-5, with 10 bases lining up with TRBD2. The read falls 1 residue short of the CDR3 end, and the missing part is taken from the germline J gene. With 1 base clipped from V and 0 bases from J, the junction kept 1 base outside the gene matches. This CDR3 is 15 amino acids long. Germline CDR1 is GKSSPN and CDR2 is SITVG. The full variable domain, in which reference TRBV31 and TRBJ2-5 provide the parts outside the CDR3, is AQTIHQWPVAEIKAVGSPLSLGCTIKGKSSPNLYWYWQATGGTLQQLFYSITVGQVESVVQLNLSASRPKDDQFILSTEKLLLSHSGFYLCAWSRDWGNQDTQYFGPGTRLLVL.

This clone occurred a few times. Genes and germline come from the mouse. The sequence runs out 1 residue before the end of the CDR3; the remainder is reconstructed from the germline J gene. The V call is TRBV5, the J call TRBJ1-3, with D maybe TRBD1 (5 bases). Germline CDR1 reads LGHNA; CDR2 reads YNLKQL (reference sequence). The V end lost 3 bases, the J end lost 0 bases, and 6 bases lay between the germline ends. The CDR3 has 14 amino acids. CDR3 sequence reads: CASSQTDSGNTLYF. The covered CDR3 bases are TGTGCCAGCAGCCAGACAGATTCTGGAAATACGCTCTAT.

In regard to this clone: Mouse germline and gene names are used. The CDR3 goes on 1 residue after the read ends, and that part is filled in from the germline J gene. The chain couples TRBV13-1 to TRBJ2-1; 7 bases are a match to TRBD1. This CDR3 spans 14 amino acids. V was pared by 5 bases and J by 4 bases, with 6 bases of the junction left unmatched. CDR1 is NSHNY, CDR2 SYGAGN, per germline. The part of the CDR3 DNA that was read is TGTGCCAGCAGCCTCCGACAGGGTTATGCTGAGCAGTTC. Protein sequence: CASSLRQGYAEQF. The full-length CDR3 reads as CASSLRQGYAEQFF.

Notes on this clone: Gene names and germline match the mouse. From the germline J gene comes the end of the CDR3, since the read stops 1 residue before it. The chain recombines TRBV13-1 with TRBJ2-7; 8 bases are a match to TRBD2. V was clipped by 5 bases and J by 0 bases; unmatched bases: 7. The CDR3 runs to 15 residues. Germline CDR1 NSHNY, CDR2 SYGAGN. CDR3 bases read: TGTGCCAGCAGGGCTGGGGGGCCAAGCTCCTATGAACAGTAC. It codes for CASRAGGPSSYEQY. The CDR3, in full, reads CASRAGGPSSYEQYF.

This clone was seen more than once but under ten times. Genes and germline come from the mouse. The sequenced fragment ends 1 residue before the CDR3 boundary, so the rest is inferred from the germline J gene. The chain is built from TRBV13-2 and TRBJ1-2, with 8 bases lining up with TRBD1. The germline V gene encodes CDR1 NNHNN and CDR2 SYGAGS (reference sequence). Germline trimming cut 0 bases from V and 4 bases from J; bases unmatched to any gene: 5. The CDR3 spans 15 residues. CDR3 in amino acids: CASGDADRASSDYTF. The CDR3 DNA, read in part, is TGTGCCAGCGGTGATGCGGACAGGGCAAGCTCCGACTACACC.

In its sample, this clone was seen a few times. Each gene name is a mouse one. The read ends 1 residue before the CDR3 terminus; that terminus is restored from the germline J gene. V usage is TRBV19 and J usage is TRBJ2-2, with D tentatively TRBD1 (6 bases). This CDR3 spans 15 amino acids. Trimming took off 3 bases at V and 0 bases at J, with 9 bases between the two ends. The V gene's germline CDR1 is FNHDT and CDR2 SITEND (reference sequence). The CDR3 bases that were read are TGTGCCAGCAGTACCGGGACATCAAACACCGGGCAGCTCTAC. Amino acids: CASSTGTSNTGQLY. The whole CDR3 region reads CASSTGTSNTGQLYF.

As regards this clone: Gene labels here are mouse ones. The read finishes 1 residue shy of the CDR3 end, and the germline J gene is used to complete it. The genes are TRBV5 and TRBJ2-4; D possibly corresponds to TRBD2 (5 bases). V dropped 0 bases and J dropped 0 bases, with 7 bases sitting between them. Looked up from germline, CDR1 is LGHNA and CDR2 is YNLKQL (reference sequence). The CDR3 sequence is 15 residues long. CDR3: CASSQDGVSQNTLYF. The CDR3 bases that were read are TGTGCCAGCAGCCAAGATGGGGTTAGTCAAAACACCTTGTAC.

Notes on this clone: Gene labels here are mouse ones. Sequencing ends 1 residue short of the CDR3 end; the germline J gene provides the rest. The rearrangement uses TRBV5 and TRBJ1-6; perhaps TRBD1 as D (6 bases). TRBJ1-6 counts as an open reading frame of uncertain function. Germline V gene lookup returns CDR1 LGHNA and CDR2 YNLKQL (reference sequence). The CDR3 is made up of 15 amino acids. The V gene lost 0 bases and the J gene lost 5 bases, with 8 bases spanning the gap. The covered CDR3 bases are TGTGCCAGCAGCCAAGATCCAGGGGATAATTCGCCCCTCTAC. Its protein product is CASSQDPGDNSPLY. The full CDR3 reads CASSQDPGDNSPLYF.

In regard to this clone: Any gene name here is a mouse gene name. From the germline J gene comes the end of the CDR3, since the read stops 1 residue before it. The chain recombines TRBV31 with TRBJ2-7, with TRBD1 as a possible D gene (5 bases). The CDR3 covers 12 residues. Trimming cost V 0 bases and J 7 bases, with 10 bases left between them. CDR1 is GKSSPN, CDR2 SITVG, per germline. The sequenced part of the CDR3 DNA is TGTGCCTGGAGTCTAGAGGGGTGGGAACAGTAC. Translating gives CAWSLEGWEQY. The whole CDR3 protein reads CAWSLEGWEQYF.

On this clone: Gene labels here are mouse ones. Read data end 1 residue before the CDR3 end; the end is taken from the germline J gene. The chain combines TRBV19 with TRBJ2-4, with 9 bases fitting TRBD2. The length of the CDR3 is 16 residues. The V and J ends lost 1 base and 2 bases, in that order; junction bases with no gene match: 5. Germline values: CDR1 FNHDT, CDR2 SITEND (reference sequence). The CDR3 here is CASSILLGGVQNTLYF. The part of the CDR3 DNA that was read is TGTGCCAGCAGTATATTACTGGGGGGAGTTCAAAACACCTTGTAC.

This clone was seen only a few times. Genes and germline are mouse. Read data end 1 residue before the CDR3 end; the end is taken from the germline J gene. V usage is TRBV5 and J usage is TRBJ2-1, with 10 positions matching TRBD1. The V gene end was trimmed by 1 base and the J gene end by 3 bases; junction bases not matched to a gene: 3. Germline CDR1 reads LGHNA; CDR2 reads YNLKQL (reference sequence). CDR3 length: 16 amino acids. Partial CDR3 DNA: TGTGCCAGCAGCCAAGGGACAGGGGGAACCTATGCTGAGCAGTTC. Encoded protein: CASSQGTGGTYAEQF. The full CDR3 protein is CASSQGTGGTYAEQFF.

The sample holds one count of this clone. Here the gene names and germline are mouse. The read falls 1 residue short of the CDR3 end, and the missing part is taken from the germline J gene. This sample also contains other DNA sequences that code for the same CDR3. The chain combines TRBV1 with TRBJ2-2, with TRBD2 matching 8 bases. J was trimmed by 4 bases and V by 4 bases; bases with no gene match: 5. Germline loops: CDR1 NSQYPW, CDR2 LRSPGD (reference sequence). CDR3 length: 15 residues. CDR3 sequence reads: CTCSGDWGGTGQLYF. CDR3 DNA (partial): TGCACCTGCAGTGGTGACTGGGGAGGCACCGGGCAGCTCTAC.

In this sample, this clone turned up a few times. Mouse names are used for the genes. The observed sequence ends 1 residue before the CDR3 terminus, with the missing tail filled in from the germline J gene. The chain links TRBV1 to TRBJ2-7; 9 bases are shared with TRBD2. The CDR3 has 13 residues. The trim removed 1 base at V and 7 bases at J, leaving 2 bases unmatched. From germline, CDR1 is NSQYPW and CDR2 LRSPGD (reference sequence). The CDR3 protein is CTCSAATGGEQYF. CDR3 DNA (partial): TGCACCTGCAGTGCAGCAACTGGGGGGGAACAGTAC.